These 10 T cell receptor beta chains originate from one sample sequenced in a study of blood T cell repertoires in COVID-19. Sequencing used immunoSEQ multiplex PCR; TCRdb keeps in-frame clones, though not all of them. The sample includes 250,000 to 350,000 clones, about 90% of them seen just once. The sequenced material came from peripheral blood. Receptors originate from a man aged 18 to 29 who had recovered from COVID-19.

This sequence joins TRBV18 and TRBJ1-5; 8 bases line up with TRBD1. CDR3 length: 15 residues. V lost 5 bases to trimming and J lost 3 bases; unmatched junction nucleotides: 6. Germline CDR1 and CDR2: KGHSH and LQKENI. For the CDR3, the DNA is TGTGCCAGCTCATCCGGGACAGGCAACAATCAGCCCCAGCATTTT. Encoded protein: CASSSGTGNNQPQHF.

This chain joins TRBV9 and TRBJ1-1, with 10 bases fitting TRBD1. The J segment lost 7 bases and the V segment lost 0 bases, leaving 3 bases of the junction unmatched. Germline V gene lookup returns CDR1 SGDLS and CDR2 YYNGEE. This CDR3 has 14 residues. In DNA, the CDR3 is TGTGCCAGCAGCGTAGAGGGACAGGGGATTGAAGCTTTCTTT. Encoded protein: CASSVEGQGIEAFF. Looking up the rest from reference TRBV9 and TRBJ1-1 gives the full variable domain: DSGVTQTPKHLITATGQRVTLRCSPRSGDLSVYWYQQSLDQGLQFLIQYYNGEERAKGNILERFSAQQFPDLHSELNLSSLELGDSALYFCASSVEGQGIEAFFGQGTRLTVV.

The V call is TRBV30, the J call TRBJ1-2; D remains unclear. Deletions cut 3 bases from V and 1 base from J, with 6 bases between. The CDR3 consists of 12 residues. Germline V lookup: CDR1 GTSNPN, CDR2 SVGIG (reference sequence). The CDR3 loop is CAWSRGNYGYTF. The CDR3 DNA is TGTGCCTGGAGCCGGGGTAACTATGGCTACACCTTC.

The chain uses TRBV11-2 and TRBJ2-5; D is possibly TRBD2 (5 bases). V dropped 11 bases and J dropped 0 bases, with 13 bases sitting between them. Germline V gene lookup returns CDR1 SGHAT and CDR2 FQNNGV. There are 13 residues in the CDR3. This chain's CDR3 is CASGESYQETQYF. The CDR3 nucleotides read TGTGCCTCCGGGGAGTCTTACCAAGAGACCCAGTACTTC. Full variable domain (rest looked up from reference TRBV11-2 and TRBJ2-5): EAGVAQSPRYKIIEKRQSVAFWCNPISGHATLYWYQQILGQGPKLLIQFQNNGVVDDSQLPKDRFSAERLKGVDSTLKIQPAKLEDSAVYLCASGESYQETQYFGPGTRLLVL.

Comments on this clone: Within the sample, other DNA sequences also encode this same CDR3. The rearrangement uses TRBV7-3 and TRBJ1-2; TRBD1 matches at 8 bases. V lost 4 bases, J lost 7 bases, and 5 bases stayed unmatched. Germline V gene lookup returns CDR1 SGHTA and CDR2 FQGTGA. The CDR3 totals 13 residues. The CDR3 DNA reads as TGTGCCAGCAGCTCCGGACAGGGCGGTGGCTACACCTTC. Translating gives CASSSGQGGGYTF.

This chain links TRBV29-1 with TRBJ1-2, with a weak D call TRBD1 (6 bases). V shed 2 bases and J shed 2 bases, with 15 bases lying between them. The CDR3 loop spans 15 amino acids. Germline V lookup: CDR1 SQVTM, CDR2 ANQGSEA. Here the CDR3 DNA reads TGCAGCGTTGAACGTACAGGGACGAAGAACTATGGCTACACCTTC. Residues: CSVERTGTKNYGYTF.

This chain links TRBV5-1 with TRBJ1-1; 7 bases align to TRBD1. Germline V gene sequence: CDR1 SGHRS, CDR2 YFSETQ. J gave up 1 base and V 0 bases, and 3 bases lay outside the gene matches. The CDR3 consists of 15 residues. The CDR3 is CASSLAGTANTEAFF. The CDR3, as DNA: TGCGCCAGCAGCTTGGCCGGGACAGCGAACACTGAAGCTTTCTTT.

The chain has TRBV6-2 or TRBV6-3 and TRBJ1-2; a weak D match, TRBD1 (5 bases). The CDR3 extends over 14 amino acids. Germline values: CDR1 MNHEY, CDR2 SVGEGT. Between the trimmed V and J ends, which lost 4 bases and 4 bases, there was a span of 13 bases. The CDR3 loop reads CASSSPGHFYGYTF. CDR3 DNA sequence: TGTGCCAGCAGTTCCCCAGGACACTTCTATGGCTACACCTTC.

A note on this clone: Other nucleotide sequences in the sample specify the same CDR3. The genes are TRBV11-1 and TRBJ1-6; 8 nucleotides line up with TRBD1. The CDR3 has 14 residues. Germline lookup yields CDR1 SGHAT and CDR2 FQDESV (reference sequence). After removal of 5 bases from V and 5 bases from J, the junction contained 2 bases not matched to a gene. The DNA for the CDR3 is TGTGCCAGCAGCCGGACAGGGAATAATTCACCCCTCCACTTT. Its translation is CASSRTGNNSPLHF.

The CDR3 loop is CASSLVGQDTEAFF. The CDR3 bases are TGCGCCAGCAGCTTGGTCGGACAAGACACTGAAGCTTTCTTT. The chain couples TRBV5-1 to TRBJ1-1, with D possibly being TRBD1 (5 bases). Trimming removed 0 bases from V and 3 bases from J, with 9 bases in between. The CDR3 extends over 14 amino acids. Germline CDR1 is SGHRS and CDR2 is YFSETQ.